This T cell receptor (beta chain) comes out of a study of Tregs in tolerant kidney transplant recipients. Study outcomes and limitations: Findings come from small patient numbers and require larger validation. Changing PCR primers prevented nucleotide comparison between some patients' samples. Tregs expanded with activated donor B cells seemed most donor-specific. Antigen-driven expansion was suggested because donor-specific Tregs expanded more than all Tregs in tolerant patients.

The table came from immunoSEQ multiplex PCR; TCRdb's copy has only in-frame clones and leaves some out. The repertoire includes about 21,000 clones, 65% to 85% of them detected once, and about 25% sits in the top ten. V was cut by 6 bases and J by 3 bases, with 9 bases left in between. Germline CDR1 and CDR2: MNHEY and SMNVEV (reference sequence). The CDR3 extends over 12 amino acids. Points on this clone: The target antigen is unknown.

The nonmyeloablative bone marrow transplants came from related graft donors, with transient mixed chimerism. V usage is TRBV27 and J usage is TRBJ2-7, with D possibly TRBD1 on 5 matching bases. This clonotype was obtained from a human patient who received a combined kidney and bone marrow transplant. Some of the T cells may derive from the graft donor. Sequenced material: CD8+ T cells from blood (PBMCs), taken 6 months after the transplant. In DNA, the CDR3 is TGTGCCAGCAGGGACATGGGCTACGAGCAGTACTTC. The encoded protein is CASRDMGYEQYF.